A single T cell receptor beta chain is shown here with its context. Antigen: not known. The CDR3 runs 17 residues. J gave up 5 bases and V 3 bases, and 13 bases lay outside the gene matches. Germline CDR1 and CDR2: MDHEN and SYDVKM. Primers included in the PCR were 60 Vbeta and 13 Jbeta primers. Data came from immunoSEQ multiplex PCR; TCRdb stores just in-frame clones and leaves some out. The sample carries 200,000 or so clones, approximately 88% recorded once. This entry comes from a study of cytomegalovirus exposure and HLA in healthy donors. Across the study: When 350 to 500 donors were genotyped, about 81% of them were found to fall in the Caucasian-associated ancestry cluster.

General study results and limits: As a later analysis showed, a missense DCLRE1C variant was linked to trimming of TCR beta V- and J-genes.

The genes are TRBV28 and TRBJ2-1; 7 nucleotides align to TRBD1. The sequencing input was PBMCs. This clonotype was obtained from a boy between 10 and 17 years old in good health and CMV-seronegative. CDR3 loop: CASSFSHWTGLDNEQFF. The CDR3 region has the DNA TGTGCCAGCAGTTTCTCCCACTGGACAGGATTAGACAATGAGCAGTTCTTC.